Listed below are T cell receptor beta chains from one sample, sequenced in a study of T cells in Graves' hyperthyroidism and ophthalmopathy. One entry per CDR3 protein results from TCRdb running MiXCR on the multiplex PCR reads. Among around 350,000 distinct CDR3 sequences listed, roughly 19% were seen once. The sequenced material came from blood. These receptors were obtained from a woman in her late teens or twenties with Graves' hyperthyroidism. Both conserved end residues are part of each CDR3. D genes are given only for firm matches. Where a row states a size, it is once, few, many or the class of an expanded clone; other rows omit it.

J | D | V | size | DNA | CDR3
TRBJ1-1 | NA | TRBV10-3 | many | TGTGCCATCAGTGAGTCGGAGGGATGGACTGAAGCTTTCTTT | CAISESEGWTEAFF
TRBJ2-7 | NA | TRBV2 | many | TGTGCCAGCAGTGAGAATGGGGAAGGCGAGCAGTACTTC | CASSENGEGEQYF
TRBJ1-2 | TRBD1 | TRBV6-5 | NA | TGTGCCAGCAGTTACGCAGGGGGAACGGGAGGCTACACCTTC | CASSYAGGTGGYTF
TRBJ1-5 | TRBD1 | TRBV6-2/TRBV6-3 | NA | TGTGCCAGCAGCCCTCAAGACAGGGCTAGCAATCAGCCCCAGCATTTT | CASSPQDRASNQPQHF
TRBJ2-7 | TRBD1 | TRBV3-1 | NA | TGTGCCAGCAGCCGCGGGACAGGGACCTACGAGCAGTACTTC | CASSRGTGTYEQYF
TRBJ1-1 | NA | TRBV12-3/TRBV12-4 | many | TGTGCCAGCAGTTTAATCACTGAAGCTTTCTTT | CASSLITEAFF
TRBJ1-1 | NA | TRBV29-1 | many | TGCAGCGTTGAAGGTAGGGTCTCTCCGGACACTGAAGCTTTCTTT | CSVEGRVSPDTEAFF
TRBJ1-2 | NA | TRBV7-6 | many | TGTGCCAGCAGCTTCGGTGGAGGGCAAGCTAACTATGGCTACACCTTC | CASSFGGGQANYGYTF
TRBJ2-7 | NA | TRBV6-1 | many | TGTGCCAGCCGGGGGGCGGGGGTAGAGGGCGAGCAGTACTTC | CASRGAGVEGEQYF
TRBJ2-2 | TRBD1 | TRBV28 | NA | TGTGCCAGCAGGACTGGACAGGCCATGAACACCGGGGAGCTGTTTTTT | CASRTGQAMNTGELFF
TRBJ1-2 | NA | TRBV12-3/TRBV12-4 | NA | TGTGCCAGCGGGGGGGGGGGAAGGGATGGCTACACCTTC | CASGGGGRDGYTF
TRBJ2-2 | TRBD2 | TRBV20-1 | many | TGCAGTGCCAAGGGACTAGCGGGTACCGGGGAGCTGTTTTTT | CSAKGLAGTGELFF
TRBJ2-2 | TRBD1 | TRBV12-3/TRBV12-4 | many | TGTGCCAGCAGTGAGACAGGGGGCAGGACCGGGGAGCTGTTTTTT | CASSETGGRTGELFF
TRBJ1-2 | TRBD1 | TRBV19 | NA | TGTGCCAGTAGTCAGGGGGCGAGTGGCTACACCTTC | CASSQGASGYTF
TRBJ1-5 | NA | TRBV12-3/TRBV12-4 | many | TGTGCCAGCAGTTTACGAACAGGGCTACAGCCCCAGCATTTT | CASSLRTGLQPQHF
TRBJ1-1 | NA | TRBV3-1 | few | TGTGCCAGCAGCCCGAACCGGGACGAAGCTTTCTTT | CASSPNRDEAFF
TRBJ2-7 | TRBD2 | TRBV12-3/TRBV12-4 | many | TGTGCCAGCAGTCCCCGGTCTAGCGGGGTAAACGAGCAGTACTTC | CASSPRSSGVNEQYF
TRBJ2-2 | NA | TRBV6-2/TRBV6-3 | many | TGTGCCAGCAGACCACCTTCAGGGTCGAACCTCTATTTT | CASRPPSGSNLYF
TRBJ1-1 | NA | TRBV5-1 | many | TGCGCCAGCAGCTTGCAAGATAAGGGAGGTGAAGCTTTCTTT | CASSLQDKGGEAFF
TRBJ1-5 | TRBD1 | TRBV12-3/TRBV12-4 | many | TGTGCCAGCAGTTTAGCGAACCAGGGGGCAGGTCAGCCCCAGCATTTT | CASSLANQGAGQPQHF
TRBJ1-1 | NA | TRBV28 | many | TGTGCCAGCAGTTTAGAAGGGGGTTCCGAAGCTTTCTTT | CASSLEGGSEAFF
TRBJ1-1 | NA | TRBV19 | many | TGTGCCACCGGGGACCCAGACACTGAAGCTTTCTTT | CATGDPDTEAFF
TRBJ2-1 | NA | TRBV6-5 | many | TGTGCCAGCAGAAGGGAGACGGACAATGAGCAGTTCTTC | CASRRETDNEQFF
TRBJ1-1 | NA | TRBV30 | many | TGTGCCTGGAGATACGGGCTTAACACTGAAGCTTTCTTT | CAWRYGLNTEAFF
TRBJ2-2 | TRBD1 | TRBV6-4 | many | TGTGCCAGCATCAGGACAGGGGATAGCGGGGAGCTGTTTTTT | CASIRTGDSGELFF
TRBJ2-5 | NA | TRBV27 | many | TGTGCCACAGCCGAATCGGGACTGCAAGAGACCCAGTACTTC | CATAESGLQETQYF
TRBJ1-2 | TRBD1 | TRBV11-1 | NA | TGTGCCAGCAGCTTAGAACCCGGACAGGGGTACTATGGCTACACCTTC | CASSLEPGQGYYGYTF
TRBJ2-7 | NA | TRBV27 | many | TGTGCCAGCAGTTTGGTGGACAACTCCTACGAGCAGTACTTC | CASSLVDNSYEQYF
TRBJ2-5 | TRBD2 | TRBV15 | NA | TGTGCCACCAGCGGCGGGACTAGCGGGATCCAAGAGACCCAGTACTTC | CATSGGTSGIQETQYF
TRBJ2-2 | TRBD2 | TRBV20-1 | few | TGCAGTGCTAGTCCGCTAGCGGGGAACACCGGGGAGCTGTTTTTT | CSASPLAGNTGELFF
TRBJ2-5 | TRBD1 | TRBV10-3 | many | TGTGCCATCAGTCGGACAGGGGGCGAAGAGACCCAGTACTTC | CAISRTGGEETQYF
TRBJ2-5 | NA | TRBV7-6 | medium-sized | TGTGCCAGCAGCCGTGGGAGGCAAGAGACCCAGTACTTC | CASSRGRQETQYF
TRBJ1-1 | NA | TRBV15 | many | TGTGCCACCAGCATTCGGGGACGGATGAACACTGAAGCTTTCTTT | CATSIRGRMNTEAFF
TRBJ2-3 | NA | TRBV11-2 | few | TGTGCCAGCAGCTTTAGACCCAGGGGGGGAGGGGATACGCAGTATTTT | CASSFRPRGGGDTQYF
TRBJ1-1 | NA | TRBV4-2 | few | TGTGCCAGCAGCCAAAGCTTTGGGGGGAACACTGAAGCTTTCTTT | CASSQSFGGNTEAFF
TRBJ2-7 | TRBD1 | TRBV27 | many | TGTGCCAGCAGTCTTACAGGGGGAAACGAGCAGTACTTC | CASSLTGGNEQYF
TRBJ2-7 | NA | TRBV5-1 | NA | TGCGCCAGCAGCTTGGCTGGGTCCTACGAGCGGTACTTC | CASSLAGSYERYF
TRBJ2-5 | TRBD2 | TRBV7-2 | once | TGTGCCAGCAGCTTAGTGCCTAGCGGGAGCACCCAGTACTTC | CASSLVPSGSTQYF